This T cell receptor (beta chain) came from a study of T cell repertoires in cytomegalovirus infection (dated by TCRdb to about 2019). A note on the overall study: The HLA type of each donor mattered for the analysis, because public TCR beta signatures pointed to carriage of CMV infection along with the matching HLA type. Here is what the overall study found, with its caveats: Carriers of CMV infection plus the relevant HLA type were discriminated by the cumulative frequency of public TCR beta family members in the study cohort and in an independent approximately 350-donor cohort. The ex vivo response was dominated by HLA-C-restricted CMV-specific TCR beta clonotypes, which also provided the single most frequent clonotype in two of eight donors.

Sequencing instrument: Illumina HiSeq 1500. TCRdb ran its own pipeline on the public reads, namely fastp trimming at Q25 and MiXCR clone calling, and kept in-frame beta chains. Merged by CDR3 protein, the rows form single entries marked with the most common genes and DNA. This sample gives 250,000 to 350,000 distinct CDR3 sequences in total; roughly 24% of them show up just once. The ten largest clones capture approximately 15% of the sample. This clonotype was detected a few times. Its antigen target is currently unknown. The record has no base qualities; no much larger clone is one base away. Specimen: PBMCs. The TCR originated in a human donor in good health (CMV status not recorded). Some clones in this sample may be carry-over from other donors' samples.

CDR3 sequence: CASTYWGGPGNTIYF. Read as DNA, the sequence is TGTGCCAGCACCTACTGGGGGGGGCCTGGAAACACCATATATTTT. The rearrangement combines TRBV11-2 with TRBJ1-3; TRBD1 is perhaps the D gene, given 6 matching bases. CDR1 and CDR2 were assigned from the germline V gene as SGHAT and FQNNGV. From its cysteine to its phenylalanine, the CDR3 spans 15 amino acids. Solely the CDR3 DNA is kept, with 45 bases framed from the first base. The trim is 7 bases for V and 2 bases for J, with a gap of 15 bases between the germline ends.